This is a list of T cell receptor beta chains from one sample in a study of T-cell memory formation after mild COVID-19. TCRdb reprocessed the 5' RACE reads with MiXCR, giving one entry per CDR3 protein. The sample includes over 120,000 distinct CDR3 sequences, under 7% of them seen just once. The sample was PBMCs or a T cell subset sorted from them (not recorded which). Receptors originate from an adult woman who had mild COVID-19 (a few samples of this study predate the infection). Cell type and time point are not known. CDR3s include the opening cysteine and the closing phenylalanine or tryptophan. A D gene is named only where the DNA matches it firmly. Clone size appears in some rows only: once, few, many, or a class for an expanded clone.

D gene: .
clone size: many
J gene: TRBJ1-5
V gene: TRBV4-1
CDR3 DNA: TGCGCCAGCAGCCCAGCAAAGGACACTACGGACAGCAATCAGCCCCAGCATTTT
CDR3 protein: CASSPAKDTTDSNQPQHF

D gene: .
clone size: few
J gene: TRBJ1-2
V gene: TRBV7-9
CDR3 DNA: TGTGCCAGCAGCCCAGGGACGCCCTATGGCTACACCTTC
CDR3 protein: CASSPGTPYGYTF

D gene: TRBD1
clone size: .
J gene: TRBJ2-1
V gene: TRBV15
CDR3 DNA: TGTGCCACCAGCACTTCAGGGGGCCTAAACAATGAGCAGTTCTTC
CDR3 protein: CATSTSGGLNNEQFF

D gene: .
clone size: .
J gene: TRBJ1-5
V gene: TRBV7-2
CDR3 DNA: TGTGCCAGCAGCTTCTCAGTCTTTAGGCCCCAGCATTTT
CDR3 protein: CASSFSVFRPQHF

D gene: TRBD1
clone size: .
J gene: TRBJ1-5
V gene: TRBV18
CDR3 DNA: TGTGCCAGCTCACGGGGGACAGTCAATCAGCCCCAGCATTTT
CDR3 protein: CASSRGTVNQPQHF

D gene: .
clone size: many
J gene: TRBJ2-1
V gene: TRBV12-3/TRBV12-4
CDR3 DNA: TGTGCCAGCGCCGGGACACGGAACAATGAGCAGTTCTTC
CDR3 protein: CASAGTRNNEQFF

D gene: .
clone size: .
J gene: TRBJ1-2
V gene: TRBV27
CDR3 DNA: TGTGCCAGCAGTTTGCGGTGGCACGGCTACACCTTC
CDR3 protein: CASSLRWHGYTF

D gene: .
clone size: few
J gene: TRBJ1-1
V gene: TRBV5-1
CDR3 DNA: TGCGCCAGCAGTAACGGGTTTGGTACTGAAGCTTTCTTT
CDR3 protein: CASSNGFGTEAFF

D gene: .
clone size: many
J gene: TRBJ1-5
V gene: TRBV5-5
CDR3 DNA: TGTGCCAGCAGTTGGGGGTCAGGGCCATATAGCAATCAGCCCCAGCATTTT
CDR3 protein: CASSWGSGPYSNQPQHF

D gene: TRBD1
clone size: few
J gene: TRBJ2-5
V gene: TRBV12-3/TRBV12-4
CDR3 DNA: TGTGCCAGCAGTTTGGGGGGACAGGTGGAGACCCAGTACTTC
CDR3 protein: CASSLGGQVETQYF

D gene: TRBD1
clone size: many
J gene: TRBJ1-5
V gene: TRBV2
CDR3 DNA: TGTGCCAGCAGTTCGACAGGGCCCCGCAATCAGCCCCAGCATTTT
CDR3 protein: CASSSTGPRNQPQHF

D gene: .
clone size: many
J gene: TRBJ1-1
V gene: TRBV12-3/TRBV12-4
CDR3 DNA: TGTGCCAGCAGCATCCGGGCCACAAAGGGGGGCACTGAAGCTTTCTTT
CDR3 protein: CASSIRATKGGTEAFF

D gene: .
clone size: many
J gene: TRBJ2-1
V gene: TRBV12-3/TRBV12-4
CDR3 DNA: TGTGCCAGCAGTTTAGCTCGATCCGTCAATGAGCAGTTCTTC
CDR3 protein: CASSLARSVNEQFF

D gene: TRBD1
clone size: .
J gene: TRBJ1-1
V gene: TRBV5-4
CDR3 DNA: TGTGCCAGCAGCTCAACAGGGGGTTGGAACACTGAAGCTTTCTTT
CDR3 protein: CASSSTGGWNTEAFF

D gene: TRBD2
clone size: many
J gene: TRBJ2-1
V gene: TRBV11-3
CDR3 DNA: TGTGCCAGCAGCTTAGCGGGAGGGCCAATGCAGGGGCCTTACAATGAGCAGTTCTTC
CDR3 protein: CASSLAGGPMQGPYNEQFF

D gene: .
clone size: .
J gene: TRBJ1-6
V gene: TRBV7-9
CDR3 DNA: TGTGCCAGCAGTGTAGCAGTGTCCAATTCACCCCTCCACTTT
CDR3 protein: CASSVAVSNSPLHF

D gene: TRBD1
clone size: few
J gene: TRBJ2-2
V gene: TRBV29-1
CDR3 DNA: TGCAGCGCTAGACAGGGGGCGCAGACCGGGGAGCTGTTTTTT
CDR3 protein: CSARQGAQTGELFF

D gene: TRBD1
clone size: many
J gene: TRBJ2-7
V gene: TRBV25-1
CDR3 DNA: TGTGCCAGCAGTGGGACAGGGGGCAAAACCTACGAGCAGTACTTC
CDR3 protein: CASSGTGGKTYEQYF

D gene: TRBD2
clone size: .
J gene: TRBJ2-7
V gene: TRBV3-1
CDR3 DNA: TGTGCCAGCAGCCACAGTAGTGGGCGGGGGGGCTACGAGCAGTACTTC
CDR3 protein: CASSHSSGRGGYEQYF

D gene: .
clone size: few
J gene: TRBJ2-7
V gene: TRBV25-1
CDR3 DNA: TGTGCCAGCAGCGGGTCAGTTTCCTACGAGCAGTACTTC
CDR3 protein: CASSGSVSYEQYF